These 32 T cell receptor beta chains share one sample of origin, sequenced in a study of beta chain features in type 1 diabetes. Expressed TCRB transcripts were sequenced because the isolated RNA had all been reverse transcribed beforehand. Profiled with immunoSEQ multiplex PCR; TCRdb holds only in-frame clones, not every one. The data contain about 220,000 clones, approximately 11% of them singletons. Sequencing was carried out using central memory CD4+ T cells from blood. The receptor source for this set is a man between 18 and 29 years old in good health.

This clone has only a few counts. The chain uses TRBV30 and TRBJ1-5; D not certain. The CDR3 is 15 residues long. V was trimmed by 0 bases and J by 8 bases, leaving 17 bases between them. Germline lookup yields CDR1 GTSNPN and CDR2 SVGIG (reference sequence). The CDR3: CAWSVKAGERKPQHF. The CDR3 nucleotides read TGTGCCTGGAGTGTAAAGGCTGGGGAAAGGAAGCCCCAGCATTTT.

In this sample, this clone turned up a few times. V and J are TRBV7-2 and TRBJ2-7; D not certain. Germline CDR1 SGHTA, CDR2 FQGNSA. CDR3 length: 15 amino acids. V was shortened by 5 bases and J by 2 bases, with 16 bases between the two germline ends. CDR3 residues: CASSPRVGSPYEQYF. CDR3 DNA: TGTGCCAGCAGCCCACGCGTGGGTTCACCCTACGAGCAGTACTTC.

The chain combines TRBV30 with TRBJ2-6; no clear D gene. The ends were cut back, 2 bases at V and 0 bases at J, with 5 bases in the middle. Germline CDR1 reads GTSNPN; CDR2 reads SVGIG (reference sequence). This CDR3 has 14 amino acids. The DNA for the CDR3 is TGTGCCTGGAGTCGCTTCTCTGGGGCCAACGTCCTGACTTTC. Translated, it gives CAWSRFSGANVLTF.

The chain employs TRBV11-3 and TRBJ2-7; D gene uncertain. Germline CDR1 and CDR2: SGHNT and YENEEA. With 6 bases removed from V and 0 bases from J, the gap between germline ends came to 12 bases. This CDR3 comprises 14 residues. CDR3 sequence reads: CASSETRSSYEQYF. The CDR3 DNA follows: TGTGCCAGCAGTGAAACCAGGAGCTCCTACGAGCAGTACTTC.

The rearrangement links TRBV30 to TRBJ1-5, with D possibly being TRBD1 (5 bases). The CDR3 has 13 amino acids. V was cut by 0 bases and J by 4 bases, with 7 bases left in between. The germline gives CDR1 GTSNPN, CDR2 SVGIG (reference sequence). The DNA for the CDR3 is TGTGCCTGGAGTGTACAGGAGAATCAGCCCCAGCATTTT. It yields the protein CAWSVQENQPQHF.

The chain employs TRBV6-5 and TRBJ2-1; D gene ambiguous. V was trimmed by 10 bases and J by 3 bases, leaving 7 bases between them. CDR3 length equals 11 residues. The germline V gene has CDR1 MNHEY and CDR2 SVGAGI. The CDR3: CATSSYNEQFF. The CDR3 DNA is TGTGCCACCTCAAGCTACAATGAGCAGTTCTTC.

This clone was observed a handful of times. The V and J genes are TRBV5-1 and TRBJ2-5; the D gene is possibly TRBD2 (6 bases). Trimming removed 0 bases at V and 2 bases at J, with 14 bases between. Germline V gene data show CDR1 as SGHRS and CDR2 as YFSETQ. This CDR3 has 16 residues. Here the CDR3 DNA reads TGCGCCAGCAGCTTGGGTTCGGGAGTAGGGCAAGAGACCCAGTACTTC. Translating it yields CASSLGSGVGQETQYF. Full variable domain (rest looked up from reference TRBV5-1 and TRBJ2-5): KAGVTQTPRYLIKTRGQQVTLSCSPISGHRSVSWYQQTPGQGLQFLFEYFSETQRNKGNFPGRFSGRQFSNSRSEMNVSTLELGDSALYLCASSLGSGVGQETQYFGPGTRLLVL.

This clone appeared a few times. The rearrangement links TRBV6-5 to TRBJ2-7; possibly TRBD2 for D (5 bases). CDR3 size: 11 residues. Trimming shortened V by 8 bases and J by 4 bases, and 9 bases separated the two germline ends. CDR1 is MNHEY and CDR2 is SVGAGI in the germline V gene. The CDR3 loop reads CASGSTYEQYF. CDR3 DNA: TGTGCCAGCGGGAGCACGTACGAGCAGTACTTC.

This clone was picked up a small number of times. At one end the junction does not follow the germline gene, possibly because of a read error. V usage is TRBV6-5 and J usage is TRBJ2-6; 7 bases line up with TRBD1. Germline V gene data show CDR1 as MNHEY and CDR2 as SVGAGI. This CDR3 has 16 residues. The CDR3 here is CASSYSKGAGANGLTF. CDR3 nucleotides: TGTGCCAGCAGTTACTCGAAGGGGGCTGGGGCCAACGGCCTGACTTTC.

The table lists this clone with a few counts. The J gene is TRBJ1-2, the V gene TRBV2; the D gene is possibly TRBD1 (6 bases). Deletions cut 6 bases from V and 2 bases from J, with 10 bases between. The CDR3 totals 13 residues. CDR1 and CDR2 (germline): SNHLY, FYNNEI. The chain's CDR3 is CASSPGTNYGYTF. The CDR3 DNA reads TGTGCCAGCAGCCCCGGGACAAACTATGGCTACACCTTC. Using reference TRBV2 and TRBJ1-2 for the parts outside the CDR3, the full variable domain is EPEVTQTPSHQVTQMGQEVILRCVPISNHLYFYWYRQILGQKVEFLVSFYNNEISEKSEIFDDQFSVERPDGSNFTLKIRSTKLEDSAMYFCASSPGTNYGYTFGSGTRLTVV.

This clone was seen repeatedly, ten times or more. The CDR3 here is CASSFQDRGKLFF. The CDR3, as DNA: TGTGCCAGCAGTTTCCAGGACAGGGGAAAACTGTTTTTT. This sequence joins TRBV27 and TRBJ1-4; 9 bases map to TRBD1. This CDR3 contains 13 residues. Germline V gene sequence: CDR1 MNHEY, CDR2 SMNVEV (reference sequence). V trimming: 3 bases; J trimming: 10 bases; junction bases outside the gene matches: 3.

V gene TRBV5-1 combines with J gene TRBJ2-2; D may correspond to TRBD1 or TRBD2 (5 bases each). The germline V and J ends were trimmed by 0 bases and 0 bases, with 9 bases remaining between them. CDR3 size: 16 residues. The germline gives CDR1 SGHRS, CDR2 YFSETQ. DNA of the CDR3: TGCGCCAGCAGCTTGGCCGGGGACCCGAACACCGGGGAGCTGTTTTTT. As protein: CASSLAGDPNTGELFF. Filled out from reference TRBV5-1 and TRBJ2-2, the complete variable domain reads KAGVTQTPRYLIKTRGQQVTLSCSPISGHRSVSWYQQTPGQGLQFLFEYFSETQRNKGNFPGRFSGRQFSNSRSEMNVSTLELGDSALYLCASSLAGDPNTGELFFGEGSRLTVL.

The CDR3 loop reads CASSSTAWRDYGYTF. CDR3 DNA: TGTGCCAGCAGCTCAACAGCTTGGAGGGATTATGGCTACACCTTC. J is TRBJ1-2 and V is TRBV7-2; D remains unclear. CDR1 and CDR2 from the germline V gene are SGHTA and FQGNSA. The V and J ends lost 4 bases and 5 bases respectively, with 17 bases between them. There are 15 residues in the CDR3.

The J gene is TRBJ2-5, the V gene TRBV30, with D tentatively TRBD1 or TRBD2 (5 bases each). TRBJ2-7 matches the DNA end more closely, so the J call is doubtful. The germline V gene encodes CDR1 GTSNPN and CDR2 SVGIG (reference sequence). This CDR3 is built from 12 residues. CDR3 amino acids: CAWGRETYEQYF. The CDR3 DNA is TGTGCCTGGGGCAGGGAGACCTACGAGCAGTACTTC.

This clone was observed many times. This specimen includes other DNA sequences encoding the same CDR3. This sequence joins TRBV29-1 and TRBJ2-7; 11 bases fit TRBD1. This CDR3 contains 13 residues. The V and J ends lost 6 bases and 3 bases, in that order; junction bases with no gene match: 4. Germline-derived CDR1 and CDR2 are SQVTM and ANQGSEA. The CDR3 sequence is CSVDGTGGYEQYF. Here the CDR3 DNA reads TGCAGCGTGGACGGGACAGGGGGCTACGAGCAGTACTTC.

CDR3: CASSSGAWQETQYF. CDR3 in DNA: TGTGCCAGCAGCTCCGGGGCCTGGCAAGAGACCCAGTACTTC. V usage is TRBV7-9 and J usage is TRBJ2-5; possibly TRBD1 or TRBD2 for D (5 bases each). The CDR3 runs to 14 residues. Germline V gives CDR1 SEHNR, CDR2 FQNEAQ (reference sequence). The V end lost 4 bases, the J end lost 2 bases, and 11 bases lay between the germline ends.

This clone was counted ten times or more. The CDR3 DNA reads as TGTGCCAGCAGCCAAGCAGGGAGTGGAAACACCATATATTTT. Translated: CASSQAGSGNTIYF. The V and J genes are TRBV14 and TRBJ1-3; the D gene is possibly TRBD1 (5 bases). The V end lost 1 base, the J end lost 3 bases, and 7 bases lay between the germline ends. This CDR3 is 14 amino acids long. Looked up from germline, CDR1 is SGHDN and CDR2 is FVKESK.

In its sample, this clone was seen a few times. The V gene is TRBV15, the J gene TRBJ2-1; TRBD2 matches 9 bases. The CDR3 contains 14 residues. V was pared by 6 bases and J by 4 bases, with 4 bases of the junction left unmatched. In germline, CDR1 is LNHNV, CDR2 YYDKDF (reference sequence). As DNA, the CDR3 is TGTGCCACCAGTACTAGCGGGCATTACAATGAGCAGTTCTTC. As protein: CATSTSGHYNEQFF.

DNA of the CDR3: TGTGCCAGCAGCCAACGGGGAGGACTGGTAATAGAGACCCAGTACTTC. Encoded protein: CASSQRGGLVIETQYF. The rearrangement uses TRBV4-2 and TRBJ2-5; D may be TRBD2 (6 bases). The CDR3 has 16 residues. Trimming left V 2 bases short and J 4 bases short, with 17 bases between. Germline CDR1 LGHNA, CDR2 YNFKEQ.

This clone was detected a few times. The V gene is TRBV5-4, the J gene TRBJ2-1, with a possible D match to TRBD2 (5 bases). The CDR3 contains 13 residues. Trimming took 0 bases from V and 5 from J, leaving 6 bases between them. CDR1 SGHNT and CDR2 YYREEE come from the germline V gene (reference sequence). The CDR3 loop is CASSLVGDNEQFF. CDR3 nucleotide sequence: TGTGCCAGCAGCTTGGTCGGGGACAATGAGCAGTTCTTC.

In its sample, this clone was seen a few times. The V gene is TRBV13, the J gene TRBJ2-7, with D hard to call. Germline V gene lookup returns CDR1 PRHDT and CDR2 FYEKMQ (reference sequence). The CDR3 spans 13 residues. V was trimmed by 2 bases and J by 2 bases, leaving 7 bases between them. Here the CDR3 reads CASSLYGTYEQYF. The CDR3 bases are TGTGCCAGCAGCTTATACGGAACCTACGAGCAGTACTTC.

This clone was seen ten or more times. V usage is TRBV27 and J usage is TRBJ2-1; D gene unclear. There are 15 residues in the CDR3. CDR1 and CDR2 from the germline V gene are MNHEY and SMNVEV (reference sequence). With 4 bases removed from V and 4 bases from J, the gap between germline ends came to 14 bases. The chain's CDR3 is CASSWSRTDYNEQFF. CDR3 DNA sequence: TGTGCCAGCAGTTGGTCCCGGACCGATTACAATGAGCAGTTCTTC.

The V call is TRBV5-1, the J call TRBJ1-2; 8 positions match TRBD1. Germline CDR1 reads SGHRS; CDR2 reads YFSETQ. The CDR3 has 12 residues. V trimming: 4 bases; J trimming: 12 bases; junction bases outside the gene matches: 8. The CDR3 sequence is CASSPGQGFHTF. The DNA for the CDR3 is TGCGCCAGCAGCCCTGGACAGGGCTTCCACACCTTC.

This clone turned up a few times. This chain joins TRBV6-5 and TRBJ2-1, with a possible D match to TRBD2 (6 bases). The CDR3 runs 13 residues. Germline V lookup: CDR1 MNHEY, CDR2 SVGAGI. V lost 6 bases to trimming and J lost 7 bases, with 13 bases between them. The CDR3 DNA is TGTGCCAGCAGCAGACTAGGGTCTAATGAGCAGTTCTTC. Its protein product is CASSRLGSNEQFF.

This clone was seen more than once but under ten times. The identical CDR3 is also encoded by other nucleotide sequences in the sample. The chain joins TRBV29-1 to TRBJ2-5; 9 bases align to TRBD2. The length of the CDR3 is 15 residues. Trimming removed 4 bases from V and 1 base from J; junction bases left unmatched: 7. The germline CDR1 and CDR2 sequences are SQVTM and ANQGSEA. The CDR3 region has the DNA TGCAGCGTTGCGGAGACTAGCGGACCCCAAGAGACCCAGTACTTC. Its protein is CSVAETSGPQETQYF.

The chain carries TRBV7-2 and TRBJ2-5; 11 bases match TRBD2. The CDR3 loop spans 17 amino acids. The V gene end was trimmed by 1 base and the J gene end by 7 bases; junction bases not matched to a gene: 11. CDR1 and CDR2 from the germline V gene are SGHTA and FQGNSA. The CDR3 sequence is CASSLVGLAGPFGTQYF. DNA for the CDR3: TGTGCCAGCAGCTTAGTAGGACTAGCGGGCCCTTTTGGGACCCAGTACTTC.

The sample holds a few counts of this clone. V usage is TRBV30 and J usage is TRBJ2-7, with D possibly being TRBD1 (5 bases). CDR1 is GTSNPN and CDR2 is SVGIG in the germline V gene (reference sequence). Trimming removed 1 base at V and 0 bases at J, with 7 bases between. The CDR3 has 13 residues. In DNA, the CDR3 is TGTGCCTGGAGTGGGGGCAGCTCCTACGAGCAGTACTTC. Amino acids: CAWSGGSSYEQYF. Combining the CDR3 with reference TRBV30 and TRBJ2-7 gives the whole variable domain SQTIHQWPATLVQPVGSPLSLECTVEGTSNPNLYWYRQAAGRGLQLLFYSVGIGQISSEVPQNLSASRPQDRQFILSSKKLLLSDSGFYLCAWSGGSSYEQYFGPGTRLTVT.

This clone was detected only a few times. The genes are TRBV5-1 and TRBJ2-3; D may be TRBD2 (6 bases). The CDR3 has 16 amino acids. Deletions cut 0 bases from V and 4 bases from J, with 15 bases between. The germline gives CDR1 SGHRS, CDR2 YFSETQ. The CDR3 loop reads CASSLDPGGESDTQYF. The CDR3, as DNA: TGCGCCAGCAGCTTGGACCCTGGAGGGGAGTCAGATACGCAGTATTTT. The variable domain in full, with the rest retrieved from reference TRBV5-1 and TRBJ2-3, is KAGVTQTPRYLIKTRGQQVTLSCSPISGHRSVSWYQQTPGQGLQFLFEYFSETQRNKGNFPGRFSGRQFSNSRSEMNVSTLELGDSALYLCASSLDPGGESDTQYFGPGTRLTVL.

The chain links TRBV5-4 to TRBJ2-6; no firm D call. Germline CDR1 and CDR2: SGHNT and YYREEE (reference sequence). The CDR3 length is 17 residues. The V and J ends lost 3 bases and 0 bases respectively, with 13 bases between them. This chain's CDR3 is CASSSWTATSGANVLTF. The CDR3 DNA sequence: TGTGCCAGCAGCTCCTGGACGGCTACCTCTGGGGCCAACGTCCTGACTTTC.

The rearrangement links TRBV2 to TRBJ2-1, with TRBD1 identical over 7 bases. The CDR3 length is 14 residues. Trimming cost V 8 bases and J 2 bases; bases outside gene matches: 6. Germline V gives CDR1 SNHLY, CDR2 FYNNEI. The CDR3 sequence is CASLDRVPYNEQFF. Here the CDR3 DNA reads TGTGCCAGCCTTGACAGGGTTCCCTACAATGAGCAGTTCTTC.

The J gene is TRBJ1-1, the V gene TRBV30; TRBD1 agrees at 9 bases. The CDR3 runs to 15 residues. Trimming at V came to 3 bases and at J to 2 bases, leaving 7 bases not matched to a gene. Germline CDR1 GTSNPN, CDR2 SVGIG (reference sequence). The CDR3: CAWRITGGRNTEAFF. The CDR3 DNA is TGTGCCTGGAGAATAACAGGGGGCCGAAACACTGAAGCTTTCTTT.

This clone was observed a few times. The chain joins TRBV18 to TRBJ2-1, with 10 bases fitting TRBD1. The V gene's germline CDR1 is KGHSH and CDR2 LQKENI. CDR3 length: 14 amino acids. Trimming removed 6 bases from V and 4 bases from J; junction bases left unmatched: 3. CDR3: CASSGQGTYNEQFF. CDR3 in DNA: TGTGCCAGCTCGGGACAGGGGACGTACAATGAGCAGTTCTTC. The whole variable domain, remainder taken from reference TRBV18 and TRBJ2-1, is NAGVMQNPRHLVRRRGQEARLRCSPMKGHSHVYWYRQLPEEGLKFMVYLQKENIIDESGMPKERFSAEFPKEGPSILRIQQVVRGDSAAYFCASSGQGTYNEQFFGPGTRLTVL.